Following are 3 T cell receptor beta chains from one sample sequenced in a study of identical twins. TCRdb reanalysed the 5' RACE reads using MiXCR and keeps one entry per CDR3 protein. The sample has about 490,000 distinct CDR3 sequences; over 12% are singletons. These same records also appear under a second study, on yellow fever vaccine responses in identical twins.

Input material: CD4+ T cells sorted from blood. These receptors were taken from a woman aged 18-29 years in good health.

The rearrangement joins TRBV5-1 to TRBJ2-1; D gene unclear. Trimming cost V 3 bases and J 3 bases, with 10 bases left between them. CDR3 length: 14 amino acids. In germline, CDR1 is SGHRS, CDR2 YFSETQ. The CDR3 loop reads CASSYSTDYNEQFF. The CDR3 bases are TGCGCCAGCAGCTACTCAACCGACTACAATGAGCAGTTCTTC.

The rearrangement uses TRBV20-1 and TRBJ1-1; D gene ambiguous. This CDR3 comprises 10 residues. Germline CDR1 DFQATT, CDR2 SNEGSKA (reference sequence). V lost 3 bases and J 7 bases, leaving 6 bases between the germline ends. The CDR3 sequence: CSARRNEAFF. The DNA of the CDR3 is TGCAGTGCTAGGCGTAATGAAGCTTTCTTT.

The chain couples TRBV19 to TRBJ1-1, with a tentative D call TRBD1 (5 bases). The V end was cut by 1 base, the J end by 6 bases, with 12 bases between. The CDR3 sequence is 14 residues long. Germline CDR1 and CDR2: LNHDA and SQIVND (reference sequence). The CDR3 reads CASSIVGVGAEAFF. CDR3 nucleotide sequence: TGTGCCAGTAGTATAGTGGGGGTGGGCGCTGAAGCTTTCTTT.